Presented here are 32 T cell receptor beta chains from one specimen sequenced in a study of shared clonotypes between healthy human individuals. Assay: immunoSEQ multiplex PCR; the TCRdb copy retains only in-frame clones and omits some. The data contain approximately 1.5 million clones, 98% to 99% of them singletons. Sequencing was carried out using naive CD4+ T cells sorted from blood. As to subset: CD45RA+ positively selected. Source of these receptors: a young man in good health.

The chain employs TRBV11-3 and TRBJ2-2, with unresolved D. This CDR3 region has 15 residues. Trimming removed 3 bases at V and 2 bases at J, with 10 bases between. Germline loops: CDR1 SGHNT, CDR2 YENEEA. The CDR3 nucleotides read TGTGCCAGCAGCTTGGGTACAGTTAACACCGGGGAGCTGTTTTTT. It encodes CASSLGTVNTGELFF.

This chain joins TRBV9 and TRBJ2-7, with D perhaps TRBD1 or TRBD2 (5 bases each). V dropped 3 bases and J dropped 3 bases, with 16 bases sitting between them. The germline CDR1 and CDR2 sequences are SGDLS and YYNGEE. The CDR3 runs 15 residues. CDR3 bases: TGTGCCAGCAGCGCGGACCCGGGACGGTACTACGAGCAGTACTTC. It yields the protein CASSADPGRYYEQYF.

The chain couples TRBV11-2 to TRBJ2-1; 9 nucleotides agree with TRBD1. This CDR3 region has 15 residues. Germline V gene data show CDR1 as SGHAT and CDR2 as FQNNGV. The ends lost 6 bases at V and 7 bases at J; junction bases unmatched: 10. In nucleotides, the CDR3 is TGTGCCAGCAGGGAACCCGGGACAGGGAGGAATGAGCAGTTCTTC. Amino acid sequence: CASREPGTGRNEQFF.

The rearrangement links TRBV28 to TRBJ2-7; 13 bases align to TRBD2. J gave up 6 bases and V 4 bases, and 9 bases lay outside the gene matches. The CDR3 has 16 amino acids. Germline lookup yields CDR1 MDHEN and CDR2 SYDVKM. The CDR3 sequence is CASSSPGLAGVTEQYF. DNA of the CDR3: TGTGCCAGCAGTTCGCCAGGACTAGCGGGAGTAACCGAGCAGTACTTC.

The V and J genes are TRBV10-2 and TRBJ2-5; a possible D gene is TRBD1 (6 bases). This CDR3 region has 13 residues. The germline CDR1 and CDR2 sequences are WSHSY and SAAADI. V lost 6 bases to trimming and J lost 0 bases, with 8 bases between them. The CDR3 is CASRTGYQETQYF. In DNA, the CDR3 is TGCGCCAGCAGAACAGGGTACCAAGAGACCCAGTACTTC.

The chain combines TRBV18 with TRBJ2-3, with D unresolved. V was shortened by 2 bases and J by 10 bases, with 10 bases between the two germline ends. The CDR3 consists of 12 residues. Germline V gives CDR1 KGHSH, CDR2 LQKENI. DNA of the CDR3: TGTGCCAGCTCACCAGCCGGGCTTCCGCAGTATTTT. It specifies CASSPAGLPQYF.

The chain combines TRBV29-1 with TRBJ2-1, with D unresolved. Trimming took off 4 bases at V and 6 bases at J, with 7 bases between the two ends. Germline CDR1 reads SQVTM; CDR2 reads ANQGSEA. The CDR3 length is 11 residues. In nucleotides, the CDR3 is TGCAGCGTTGGTCTGCCCAATGAGCAGTTCTTC. It encodes CSVGLPNEQFF.

The chain joins TRBV27 to TRBJ2-3; 8 positions match TRBD2. This CDR3 has 16 residues. The germline CDR1 and CDR2 sequences are MNHEY and SMNVEV (reference sequence). J was trimmed by 6 bases and V by 8 bases; bases with no gene match: 16. The CDR3 region is CASSKYAAGVGDTQYF. Written as DNA, the CDR3 is TGTGCCAGCTCCAAGTATGCAGCGGGGGTGGGTGATACGCAGTATTTT.

The genes are TRBV5-5 and TRBJ2-5, with D possibly matching TRBD2 (6 bases). The germline V gene has CDR1 SGHKS and CDR2 YYEKEE (reference sequence). The V gene lost 4 bases and the J gene lost 4 bases, with 14 bases spanning the gap. The CDR3 loop spans 14 amino acids. The CDR3 reads CASSLNAGTETQYF. The DNA of the CDR3 is TGTGCCAGCAGCCTAAACGCGGGGACAGAGACCCAGTACTTC.

V is TRBV5-1 and J is TRBJ2-2; 8 positions agree with TRBD1. There are 16 residues in the CDR3. Germline V gene data show CDR1 as SGHRS and CDR2 as YFSETQ. Losses at the gene ends were 2 bases for V and 0 bases for J; bases not matched to a gene: 3. As DNA, the CDR3 is TGCGCCAGCAGCTTCGACAGGGGATCGAACACCGGGGAGCTGTTTTTT. Its translation: CASSFDRGSNTGELFF.

The V gene is TRBV27, the J gene TRBJ1-3; 9 bases fit TRBD1. The CDR3 runs 15 residues. V was clipped by 4 bases and J by 7 bases; unmatched bases: 8. CDR1 is MNHEY, CDR2 SMNVEV, per germline (reference sequence). CDR3 residues: CASSSLRTGENTIYF. For the CDR3, the DNA is TGTGCCAGCAGTTCCCTGAGGACAGGGGAGAACACCATATATTTT.

The chain recombines TRBV30 with TRBJ1-5; 7 bases match TRBD1. This CDR3 has 14 residues. Germline values: CDR1 GTSNPN, CDR2 SVGIG (reference sequence). After removal of 5 bases from V and 0 bases from J, the junction contained 4 bases not matched to a gene. In DNA form, the CDR3 reads TGTGCCTGGGAGACAGGGCATAGCAATCAGCCCCAGCATTTT. Translation gives CAWETGHSNQPQHF.

The chain combines TRBV9 with TRBJ2-3; 10 positions agree with TRBD2. Trimming cost V 0 bases and J 2 bases; bases outside gene matches: 3. This CDR3 spans 16 amino acids. Per germline, CDR1 SGDLS and CDR2 YYNGEE. CDR3 nucleotides: TGTGCCAGCAGCGTAGTTGGACTAGCGGACACAGATACGCAGTATTTT. This codes for CASSVVGLADTDTQYF.

This chain connects TRBV14 to TRBJ2-1, with TRBD2 identical over 8 bases. This CDR3 is 16 amino acids long. Germline V gene data show CDR1 as SGHDN and CDR2 as FVKESK. J lost 4 bases, V lost 4 bases, and 9 bases had no gene match. The CDR3, as DNA: TGTGCCAGCAGCCTAACGACGGTAGCGGGGTACAATGAGCAGTTCTTC. It encodes CASSLTTVAGYNEQFF. Full variable domain (missing parts from reference TRBV14 and TRBJ2-1): EAGVTQFPSHSVIEKGQTVTLRCDPISGHDNLYWYRRVMGKEIKFLLHFVKESKQDESGMPNNRFLAERTGGTYSTLKVQPAELEDSGVYFCASSLTTVAGYNEQFFGPGTRLTVL.

The genes are TRBV7-9 and TRBJ2-5; 8 bases map to TRBD1. V shed 6 bases and J 1 base; nucleotides not matched to a gene: 7. The CDR3 is 15 residues long. Germline V gives CDR1 SEHNR, CDR2 FQNEAQ (reference sequence). The CDR3 reads CASSKDRGSQETQYF. As DNA, the CDR3 is TGTGCCAGCAGTAAAGACAGGGGTAGCCAAGAGACCCAGTACTTC. The variable domain in full, completed from reference TRBV7-9 and TRBJ2-5, reads DTGVSQNPRHKITKRGQNVTFRCDPISEHNRLYWYRQTLGQGPEFLTYFQNEAQLEKSRLLSDRFSAERPKGSFSTLEIQRTEQGDSAMYLCASSKDRGSQETQYFGPGTRLLVL.

This clone was recorded once. The V and J genes are TRBV7-9 and TRBJ2-7; 13 nucleotides line up with TRBD2. Germline CDR1 SEHNR, CDR2 FQNEAQ (reference sequence). V lost 6 bases, J lost 5 bases, and 7 bases stayed unmatched. CDR3 size: 15 residues. In DNA, the CDR3 is TGTGCCAGCAGTAACTTCGGACTAGCGGGAGACGAGCAGTACTTC. Protein sequence: CASSNFGLAGDEQYF.

The chain links TRBV5-4 to TRBJ2-7, with a possible D match to TRBD1 (6 bases). The CDR3 extends over 16 amino acids. Trimming removed 4 bases from V and 3 bases from J, with 20 bases in between. Germline V lookup: CDR1 SGHNT, CDR2 YYREEE (reference sequence). The CDR3 bases are TGTGCCAGCAGCGCGAGAGGGAGTGCAGGGGACTACGAGCAGTACTTC. Translating gives CASSARGSAGDYEQYF.

CDR3 in amino acids: CSVDRVGTEAFF. The CDR3 nucleotides read TGCAGCGTGGACAGGGTGGGAACTGAAGCTTTCTTT. The rearrangement uses TRBV29-1 and TRBJ1-1, with 8 bases matching TRBD1. V dropped 6 bases and J dropped 5; count of bases not matched to a gene: 5. The germline gives CDR1 SQVTM, CDR2 ANQGSEA. The CDR3 totals 12 residues.

This sequence joins TRBV7-2 and TRBJ2-5; 8 bases fit TRBD1. The length of the CDR3 is 17 residues. V trimming: 8 bases; J trimming: 5 bases; junction bases outside the gene matches: 19. Germline CDR1 is SGHTA and CDR2 is FQGNSA. The CDR3 here is CASLKLGGTGGRETQYF. In DNA, the CDR3 is TGTGCCAGCTTAAAGTTGGGTGGGACAGGAGGGAGGGAGACCCAGTACTTC. The whole variable domain, remainder taken from reference TRBV7-2 and TRBJ2-5, is GAGVSQSPSNKVTEKGKDVELRCDPISGHTALYWYRQSLGQGLEFLIYFQGNSAPDKSGLPSDRFSAERTGGSVSTLTIQRTQQEDSAVYLCASLKLGGTGGRETQYFGPGTRLLVL.

This chain connects TRBV9 to TRBJ2-5; D is possibly TRBD1 or TRBD2 (6 bases each). In germline, CDR1 is SGDLS, CDR2 YYNGEE. Trimming removed 0 bases at V and 2 bases at J, with 14 bases between. The CDR3 loop spans 16 amino acids. This CDR3 reads CASSVDGGRWQETQYF. The CDR3 bases are TGTGCCAGCAGCGTAGATGGGGGGCGGTGGCAAGAGACCCAGTACTTC.

The chain couples TRBV27 to TRBJ1-1, with D possibly matching TRBD1 (6 bases). The germline gives CDR1 MNHEY, CDR2 SMNVEV (reference sequence). The CDR3 extends over 14 amino acids. Trimming cost V 6 bases and J 4 bases, with 15 bases left between them. The CDR3 bases are TGTGCCAGCAGACCCCCTCGCAGGGGCACTGAAGCTTTCTTT. Its translation is CASRPPRRGTEAFF.

The V call is TRBV5-4, the J call TRBJ2-5, with 8 nucleotides matching TRBD1. The CDR3 is 14 residues long. J was trimmed by 4 bases and V by 4 bases; bases with no gene match: 6. In germline, CDR1 is SGHNT, CDR2 YYREEE (reference sequence). The CDR3 nucleotides read TGTGCCAGCAGCATAGGACAGGGAAGAGAGACCCAGTACTTC. It codes for CASSIGQGRETQYF.

The V and J genes are TRBV19 and TRBJ2-5, with 8 positions matching TRBD1. The CDR3 extends over 14 amino acids. V shed 9 bases, J shed 5 bases, and the junction held 11 bases outside the gene matches. The germline V gene has CDR1 LNHDA and CDR2 SQIVND (reference sequence). The CDR3 region is CASGRTGSLETQYF. The CDR3 bases are TGTGCCAGCGGAAGGACAGGGTCATTGGAGACCCAGTACTTC. The full variable domain, its missing parts supplied by reference TRBV19 and TRBJ2-5, is DGGITQSPKYLFRKEGQNVTLSCEQNLNHDAMYWYRQDPGQGLRLIYYSQIVNDFQKGDIAEGYSVSREKKESFPLTVTSAQKNPTAFYLCASGRTGSLETQYFGPGTRLLVL.

This chain uses TRBV5-1 with TRBJ2-3, with TRBD2 matching 7 bases. This CDR3 comprises 15 residues. Trimming cost V 2 bases and J 4 bases; bases outside gene matches: 7. CDR1 and CDR2 (germline): SGHRS, YFSETQ. CDR3 sequence (DNA): TGCGCCAGCAGCTTCGGCAGGGCGGGAGCAGATACGCAGTATTTT. Translation gives CASSFGRAGADTQYF. The full variable domain, rest sourced from reference TRBV5-1 and TRBJ2-3, is KAGVTQTPRYLIKTRGQQVTLSCSPISGHRSVSWYQQTPGQGLQFLFEYFSETQRNKGNFPGRFSGRQFSNSRSEMNVSTLELGDSALYLCASSFGRAGADTQYFGPGTRLTVL.

The J gene is TRBJ1-2, the V gene TRBV6-1; the D is unclear. V shed 2 bases and J shed 0 bases, with 16 bases lying between them. Per germline, CDR1 MNHNS and CDR2 SASEGT. CDR3 length: 17 residues. The CDR3: CASSERREPRPNYGYTF. CDR3 sequence (DNA): TGTGCCAGCAGTGAAAGGAGGGAGCCGAGACCTAACTATGGCTACACCTTC.

The genes are TRBV2 and TRBJ1-1; D remains unclear. CDR3 length: 15 amino acids. CDR1 is SNHLY and CDR2 is FYNNEI in the germline V gene. Trimming removed 3 bases from V and 1 base from J, with 12 bases in between. CDR3 coding DNA: TGTGCCAGCAGTGACATCTCCCGGAGGAACACTGAAGCTTTCTTT. This gives the protein CASSDISRRNTEAFF.

This chain links TRBV7-2 with TRBJ2-5; 10 bases are shared with TRBD2. J lost 5 bases, V lost 5 bases, and 8 bases had no gene match. This CDR3 is 15 amino acids long. From germline, CDR1 is SGHTA and CDR2 FQGNSA. The CDR3 nucleotides read TGTGCCAGCAGCCCCGCCGGGACTAGCGCGGAGACCCAGTACTTC. The encoded protein is CASSPAGTSAETQYF.

The chain combines TRBV27 with TRBJ2-7; D unclear. Trimming cost V 6 bases and J 5 bases, with 8 bases left between them. Germline V gives CDR1 MNHEY, CDR2 SMNVEV (reference sequence). This CDR3 region has 11 residues. CDR3 DNA sequence: TGTGCCAGCAGGTATTCTCACGAGCAGTACTTC. It encodes CASRYSHEQYF.

CDR3 DNA: TGCGCCAGCAGCTTGGAATGGCAGGGCACTGGAAACACCATATATTTT. It is translated as CASSLEWQGTGNTIYF. This chain links TRBV5-1 with TRBJ1-3; D might be TRBD1 (5 bases). V lost 0 bases and J lost 2, with 12 bases in between. The CDR3 runs 16 residues. Germline lookup yields CDR1 SGHRS and CDR2 YFSETQ.

This rearrangement joins TRBV6-6 to TRBJ2-1; TRBD2 agrees at 8 bases. V dropped 8 bases and J dropped 2; count of bases not matched to a gene: 8. This CDR3 has 15 amino acids. Per germline, CDR1 MNHNY and CDR2 SVGAGI (reference sequence). CDR3 in amino acids: CASCLGSGTYNEQFF. In DNA form, the CDR3 reads TGTGCCAGCTGCCTTGGTAGCGGGACCTACAATGAGCAGTTCTTC.

This chain links TRBV11-2 with TRBJ2-5; D is undetermined. Germline-derived CDR1 and CDR2 are SGHAT and FQNNGV. The CDR3 extends over 13 amino acids. Trimming pared 2 bases from V and 4 bases from J, leaving 8 bases between. Here the CDR3 reads CASSLPLRETQYF. CDR3 in DNA: TGTGCCAGCAGCTTACCCCTCCGAGAGACCCAGTACTTC. Full variable domain (missing parts from reference TRBV11-2 and TRBJ2-5): EAGVAQSPRYKIIEKRQSVAFWCNPISGHATLYWYQQILGQGPKLLIQFQNNGVVDDSQLPKDRFSAERLKGVDSTLKIQPAKLEDSAVYLCASSLPLRETQYFGPGTRLLVL.

The J gene is TRBJ1-1, the V gene TRBV5-1; 7 bases are a match to TRBD1. Germline V gene sequence: CDR1 SGHRS, CDR2 YFSETQ. The CDR3 length is 15 residues. The trim removed 4 bases at V and 1 base at J, leaving 7 bases unmatched. The CDR3 region is CASSLGGTRNTEAFF. The CDR3 coding sequence is TGCGCCAGCAGCCTAGGGGGCACGAGGAACACTGAAGCTTTCTTT.